This T cell receptor beta chain was documented in a study of graft-versus-host responses after intestinal transplantation. This clone was observed once. Its antigen is undetermined. Generated by immunoSEQ multiplex PCR, the TCRdb table keeps only in-frame clones and is missing some. The table lists approximately 89,000 clones, 92% of them singletons. The sequencing used unstimulated CD4+ T cells sorted from spleen or lymph node cells, collected before intestinal transplant. The clonotype was recovered from a human donor who received an intestinal transplant.

The CDR3 DNA follows: TGCGCCAGCAGCTTGGCCGGGGGGGGCAATGAGCAGTTCTTC. Translated: CASSLAGGGNEQFF. The V call is TRBV5-1, the J call TRBJ2-1, with 8 positions matching TRBD2. The germline gives CDR1 SGHRS, CDR2 YFSETQ. The CDR3 is 14 residues long. With 0 bases clipped from V and 6 bases from J, the junction kept 2 bases outside the gene matches.